This T cell receptor (beta chain) was sequenced during a study of OX40 agonist ivuxolimab in advanced cancers. For the study at large: With ivuxolimab, an agonistic anti-OX40 (CD134) antibody, patients were treated.

TCRdb's table, derived via immunoSEQ multiplex PCR, lists solely in-frame clones and lacks some. The sample consists of about 52,000 clones, approximately 83% of them appearing once. Germline V gene sequence: CDR1 SGHTA, CDR2 FQGTGA. The CDR3 has 16 amino acids. V was cut by 5 bases and J by 2 bases, with 15 bases left in between. The receptor's source is an adult with an advanced solid tumor such as melanoma, head and neck, liver or kidney cancer. The source material was CD4+ or CD8+ T cells sorted from blood, sampled in a trial of the OX40 agonist ivuxolimab. The rearrangement joins TRBV7-3 to TRBJ2-2; tentatively, D is TRBD1 (6 bases). CDR3 sequence: CASSAQGTDNTGELFF. The CDR3, as DNA: TGTGCCAGCAGCGCACAGGGAACCGATAACACCGGGGAGCTGTTTTTT.